The clone carrying this T cell receptor beta chain was observed many times. This CDR3 has 15 residues. V lost 0 bases and J 1 base, leaving 12 bases between the germline ends. From germline, CDR1 is SQVTM and CDR2 ANQGSEA. The data were obtained in a study of spatial heterogeneity in lung cancer. On the study more broadly: Beta-chain sequences consistently outnumbered alpha-chain sequences in detection.

Time point of the sample: sample taken at primary tumor resection. The input material, whole RNA from tumor, nontumor lung or frozen PBMC, was sequenced unsorted. Each CDR3 protein gets one entry after TCRdb re-called the 5' RACE reads with MiXCR. Among about 26,000 distinct CDR3 sequences listed, roughly 13% were seen once. The clonotype was recovered from a female donor with early-stage non-small cell lung cancer. The source material was PBMCs, sampled at surgery. This rearrangement joins TRBV29-1 to TRBJ1-1; tentatively, D is TRBD1 (5 bases). This CDR3 reads CSVEESGRANTEAFF. CDR3 sequence (DNA): TGCAGCGTTGAAGAGTCGGGCAGGGCGAACACTGAAGCTTTCTTT. Using reference TRBV29-1 and TRBJ1-1 for the parts outside the CDR3, the full variable domain is SAVISQKPSRDICQRGTSLTIQCQVDSQVTMMFWYRQQPGQSLTLIATANQGSEATYESGFVIDKFPISRPNLTFSTLTVSNMSPEDSSIYLCSVEESGRANTEAFFGQGTRLTVV.